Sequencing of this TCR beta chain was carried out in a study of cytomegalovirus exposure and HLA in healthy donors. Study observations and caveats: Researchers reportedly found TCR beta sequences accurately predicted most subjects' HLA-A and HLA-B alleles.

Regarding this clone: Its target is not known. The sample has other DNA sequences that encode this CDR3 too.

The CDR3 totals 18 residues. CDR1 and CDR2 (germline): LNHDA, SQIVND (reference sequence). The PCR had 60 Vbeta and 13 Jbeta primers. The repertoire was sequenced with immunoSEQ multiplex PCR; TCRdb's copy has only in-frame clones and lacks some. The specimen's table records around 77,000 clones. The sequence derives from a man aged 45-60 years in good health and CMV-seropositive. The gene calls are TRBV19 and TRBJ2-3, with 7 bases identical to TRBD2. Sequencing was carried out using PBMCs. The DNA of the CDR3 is TGTGCTCCAAGTAAGTTGGAGGGTCTAGCGGTTAGCACAGATACGCAGTATTTT. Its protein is CAPSKLEGLAVSTDTQYF.